A single sample gave rise to the 15 T cell receptor beta chains below, sequenced in a study of blood T cell repertoires in COVID-19. Sequencing used immunoSEQ multiplex PCR; TCRdb keeps in-frame clones, though not all of them. Here the sample spans about 250,000 clones, roughly 83% being singletons. Sequencing input: peripheral blood. The receptors were sampled from a woman aged 80 or over with COVID-19, enrolled during active disease.

Here the CDR3 DNA reads TGCAGCGTTAAGAGCGGGGAATTCACAGATACGCAGTATTTT. Translation: CSVKSGEFTDTQYF. The rearrangement uses TRBV29-1 and TRBJ2-3; 7 bases match TRBD2. CDR1 is SQVTM and CDR2 is ANQGSEA in the germline V gene. V lost 5 bases, J lost 2 bases, and 7 bases stayed unmatched. CDR3 length equals 14 residues.

The chain uses TRBV4-2 and TRBJ2-5, with 7 bases lining up with TRBD2. Germline V CDR1 and CDR2: LGHNA, YNFKEQ. This CDR3 region has 15 residues. V was clipped by 4 bases and J by 1 base; unmatched bases: 6. This CDR3 is CASSPTGLPQETQYF. The CDR3 region has the DNA TGTGCCAGCAGCCCGACGGGACTACCCCAAGAGACCCAGTACTTC.

In this sample, this clone turned up once. The chain has TRBV12-3 or TRBV12-4 and TRBJ1-5, with D tentatively TRBD1 (5 bases). Trimming removed 8 bases at V and 3 bases at J, with 11 bases between. The CDR3 runs 13 residues. The CDR3 nucleotides are TGTGCCAGCGCCGTGGGGCTCAATCAGCCCCAGCATTTT. Its protein product is CASAVGLNQPQHF.

The rearrangement joins TRBV5-5 to TRBJ2-5; 7 nucleotides line up with TRBD2. Per the germline V gene, CDR1 is SGHKS and CDR2 is YYEKEE (reference sequence). V lost 5 bases, J lost 5 bases, and 6 bases stayed unmatched. This CDR3 has 13 residues. The CDR3 region has the DNA TGTGCCAGCAGAACCGGGGGGTCGGAGACCCAGTACTTC. It encodes CASRTGGSETQYF.

The gene calls are TRBV28 and TRBJ1-5; a weak D match, TRBD1 (6 bases). The CDR3 runs 14 residues. CDR1 is MDHEN and CDR2 is SYDVKM in the germline V gene. V lost 7 bases and J 7 bases, leaving 17 bases between the germline ends. CDR3 bases: TGTGCCAGCATTTCCGGACAGTTATACCAGCCCCAGCATTTT. Translation gives CASISGQLYQPQHF.

A few counts support this clone. J is TRBJ1-1 and V is TRBV5-6, with TRBD1 identical over 10 bases. The V gene's germline CDR1 is SGHDT and CDR2 YYEEEE. V shed 4 bases and J 1 base; nucleotides not matched to a gene: 10. The length of the CDR3 is 17 residues. The CDR3 nucleotides are TGTGCCAGCAGCCGCCGGACAGGGGGAGGTCCGAACACTGAAGCTTTCTTT. Translating it yields CASSRRTGGGPNTEAFF. Full variable domain (outside the CDR3, taken from reference TRBV5-6 and TRBJ1-1): DAGVTQSPTHLIKTRGQQVTLRCSPKSGHDTVSWYQQALGQGPQFIFQYYEEEERQRGNFPDRFSGHQFPNYSSELNVNALLLGDSALYLCASSRRTGGGPNTEAFFGQGTRLTVV.

The CDR3 DNA reads TGCGCCATTTCTTTAGCGGGGGACGCCGGGGAGCTGTTTTTT. As protein: CAISLAGDAGELFF. The chain couples TRBV10-2 to TRBJ2-2; 9 bases line up with TRBD2. From germline, CDR1 is WSHSY and CDR2 SAAADI. V gave up 10 bases and J gave up 6 bases; unmatched junction bases: 9. There are 14 residues in the CDR3.

This clone was seen more than once but under ten times. The genes are TRBV10-3 and TRBJ2-3; D perhaps matches TRBD2 (6 bases). The CDR3 is 15 amino acids. V was clipped by 10 bases and J by 1 base, with 18 bases between them. Germline V gives CDR1 ENHRY, CDR2 SYGVKD. The CDR3 DNA reads as TGTGCCAACGCCGCCGGGACGGGGGGCACAGATACGCAGTATTTT. It yields the protein CANAAGTGGTDTQYF.

This clone was seen more than once but under ten times. The chain combines TRBV9 with TRBJ2-1; 7 nucleotides align to TRBD2. The CDR3 loop spans 12 amino acids. The J segment lost 6 bases and the V segment lost 10 bases, leaving 7 bases of the junction unmatched. Germline V lookup: CDR1 SGDLS, CDR2 YYNGEE. The CDR3 is CAGRGNFNEQFF. The CDR3 DNA reads as TGTGCCGGGCGGGGGAACTTCAATGAGCAGTTCTTC. Based on the CDR3 plus reference TRBV9 and TRBJ2-1, the full variable domain is DSGVTQTPKHLITATGQRVTLRCSPRSGDLSVYWYQQSLDQGLQFLIQYYNGEERAKGNILERFSAQQFPDLHSELNLSSLELGDSALYFCAGRGNFNEQFFGPGTRLTVL.

V and J are TRBV6-5 and TRBJ1-6; 8 bases agree with TRBD1. The V gene end was trimmed by 11 bases and the J gene end by 8 bases; junction bases not matched to a gene: 14. The CDR3 has 15 residues. Germline V gene sequence: CDR1 MNHEY, CDR2 SVGAGI. The CDR3 loop is CASQTSGTGDSPLHF. The DNA of the CDR3 is TGTGCCTCACAGACGTCCGGGACAGGTGATTCACCCCTCCACTTT.

The chain uses TRBV20-1 and TRBJ1-1, with TRBD1 as a possible D gene (6 bases). CDR1 and CDR2 from the germline V gene are DFQATT and SNEGSKA (reference sequence). The CDR3 runs to 14 residues. V lost 3 bases and J 4 bases, leaving 15 bases between the germline ends. The CDR3 DNA follows: TGCAGTGCTAGTAGACAGGCGAGGAGCACTGAAGCTTTCTTT. Protein sequence: CSASRQARSTEAFF.

This chain connects TRBV5-1 to TRBJ2-7, with D possibly being TRBD1 (7 bases). Germline V CDR1 and CDR2: SGHRS, YFSETQ. Trimming took 4 bases from V and 4 from J, leaving 21 bases between them. The CDR3 loop spans 16 amino acids. The CDR3 DNA follows: TGCGCCAGCAGCCGGGAACAGGGGACTTGGCCTTACGAGCAGTACTTC. Residues: CASSREQGTWPYEQYF.

The gene calls are TRBV6-5 and TRBJ1-1; TRBD1 matches 12 bases. The CDR3 covers 13 residues. Germline V CDR1 and CDR2: MNHEY, SVGAGI. Trimming cost V 6 bases and J 12 bases; bases outside gene matches: 8. The CDR3 protein is CASRARDRGPSFF. CDR3 sequence (DNA): TGTGCCAGCAGGGCCCGGGACAGGGGGCCTTCTTTCTTT.

The chain combines TRBV3-1 (or the pseudogene TRBV3-2) with TRBJ1-1; D not resolved. This CDR3 comprises 12 residues. Germline V gene data show CDR1 as LGHDT and CDR2 as YNNKEL (reference sequence). V lost 3 bases to trimming and J lost 3 bases, with 5 bases between them. The CDR3 DNA reads TGTGCCAGCAGCCAGGTAGACACTGAAGCTTTCTTT. This gives the protein CASSQVDTEAFF.

The chain is built from TRBV29-1 and TRBJ2-7; 10 nucleotides line up with TRBD1. The CDR3 totals 13 residues. Germline trimming cut 7 bases from V and 2 bases from J; bases unmatched to any gene: 5. Germline CDR1 and CDR2: SQVTM and ANQGSEA. In nucleotides, the CDR3 is TGCAGCGGCCGGGACAGGGGAACCTACGAGCAGTACTTC. This codes for CSGRDRGTYEQYF.